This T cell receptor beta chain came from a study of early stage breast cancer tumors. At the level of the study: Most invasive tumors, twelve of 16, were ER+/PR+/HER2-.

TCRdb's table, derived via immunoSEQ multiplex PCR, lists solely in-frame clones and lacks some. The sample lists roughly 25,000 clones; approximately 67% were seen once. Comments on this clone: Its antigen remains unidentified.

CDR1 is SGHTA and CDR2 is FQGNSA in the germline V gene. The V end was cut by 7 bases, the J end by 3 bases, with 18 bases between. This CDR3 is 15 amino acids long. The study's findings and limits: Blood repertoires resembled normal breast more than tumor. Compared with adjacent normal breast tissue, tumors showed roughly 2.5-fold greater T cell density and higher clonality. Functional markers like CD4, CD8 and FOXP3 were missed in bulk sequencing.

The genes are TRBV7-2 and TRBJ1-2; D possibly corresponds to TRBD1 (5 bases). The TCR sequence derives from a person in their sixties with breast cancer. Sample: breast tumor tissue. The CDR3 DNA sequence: TGTGCCAGCACCTTCCAGTCAGGGCGAGACTATGGCTACACCTTC. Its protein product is CASTFQSGRDYGYTF.